This entry describes one TCR beta chain. Produced via immunoSEQ multiplex PCR; TCRdb's table is partial and in-frame only. The sample includes 98,000 or so clones, roughly 85% of them seen just once. The sample comes from a study of blood T cell repertoires in COVID-19. CDR1 and CDR2 from the germline V gene are MGHDK and SYGVNS. V dropped 7 bases and J dropped 3; count of bases not matched to a gene: 12. The CDR3 totals 15 residues. The receptor was isolated from a human donor in a cohort sampled during active COVID-19. Sequencing used peripheral blood. The rearrangement joins TRBV25-1 to TRBJ2-7; 7 bases map to TRBD2. DNA for the CDR3: TGTGCCAGCACTGACATGGCTAGCGGAAACTACGAGCAGTACTTC. It encodes CASTDMASGNYEQYF.